A selection of T cell receptor beta chains follows, all from one sample in a study of T cell responses to AZD1222 COVID-19 vaccine. Only in-frame clones appear in the TCRdb table, and some are missing; sequencing was by immunoSEQ multiplex PCR. The sample records about 170,000 clones, 85% to 90% being singletons. The sequences come from peripheral blood, collected on day 0 of AZD1222 vaccination. The origin of the receptors is an adult in good health. CDR3s include the opening cysteine and the closing phenylalanine or tryptophan. Fields, in order: J gene, V gene, D gene, CDR3 protein. A D gene is named only where the DNA matches it firmly.

j_gene: TRBJ1-6
v_gene: TRBV6-2/TRBV6-3
d_gene: -
CDR3aa: CASSYTGFYNSPLHF

j_gene: TRBJ2-5
v_gene: TRBV7-7
d_gene: -
CDR3aa: CASSPRPGPETQYF

j_gene: TRBJ2-3
v_gene: TRBV5-1
d_gene: -
CDR3aa: CASSLGADTQYF

j_gene: TRBJ2-1
v_gene: TRBV2
d_gene: -
CDR3aa: CALRDYNEQFF

j_gene: TRBJ1-3
v_gene: TRBV19
d_gene: -
CDR3aa: CASSIEHSSGNTIYF

j_gene: TRBJ2-6
v_gene: TRBV19
d_gene: -
CDR3aa: CASKKGDSSGANVLTF

j_gene: TRBJ1-2
v_gene: TRBV3-1/TRBV3-2
d_gene: -
CDR3aa: CASSQDDPTAPHGYTF

j_gene: TRBJ2-7
v_gene: TRBV7-2
d_gene: -
CDR3aa: CASHSVESYEQYF

j_gene: TRBJ1-3
v_gene: TRBV9
d_gene: -
CDR3aa: CASSTFSGNTIYF

j_gene: TRBJ2-5
v_gene: TRBV25-1
d_gene: -
CDR3aa: CASNRLLCGETQYF

j_gene: TRBJ2-1
v_gene: TRBV5-6
d_gene: -
CDR3aa: CASSPFGTPALNEQFF

j_gene: TRBJ2-3
v_gene: TRBV10-3
d_gene: -
CDR3aa: CAISAMADTQYF

j_gene: TRBJ2-4
v_gene: TRBV5-1
d_gene: TRBD2
CDR3aa: CASSPITSGGAIQYF

j_gene: TRBJ1-1
v_gene: TRBV30
d_gene: -
CDR3aa: CAWDGTGGSMNTEAFF

j_gene: TRBJ1-1
v_gene: TRBV28
d_gene: TRBD1
CDR3aa: CASSLSGQAGTEAFF

j_gene: TRBJ1-1
v_gene: TRBV7-2
d_gene: -
CDR3aa: CASSSSVGTEAFF

j_gene: TRBJ2-1
v_gene: TRBV19
d_gene: TRBD1
CDR3aa: CASRQGVASYNEQFF

j_gene: TRBJ2-7
v_gene: TRBV7-2
d_gene: TRBD1
CDR3aa: CASSMTGTDSYEQYF

j_gene: TRBJ2-1
v_gene: TRBV6-1
d_gene: -
CDR3aa: CASSGYQGRHYNEQFF

j_gene: TRBJ1-2
v_gene: TRBV20-1
d_gene: -
CDR3aa: CSASTTTGMGGYTF

j_gene: TRBJ1-5
v_gene: TRBV27
d_gene: -
CDR3aa: CASSLQGPDQPQHF

j_gene: TRBJ2-7
v_gene: TRBV19
d_gene: TRBD1
CDR3aa: CASSIIGTGAYEQYF

j_gene: TRBJ2-7
v_gene: TRBV11-2
d_gene: TRBD1
CDR3aa: CASSPGQGYEQYF